The 11 T cell receptor beta chains given below trace back to one sample, sequenced in a study of a mutant IDH1 vaccine in newly diagnosed glioma. TCRdb's copy holds only in-frame clones and misses some; the assay was immunoSEQ multiplex PCR. In the table there are tens of thousands of clones, roughly four fifths of which are singletons. The time point was: baseline, week 1 (first vaccination visit). Specified treatment: pre-vaccination baseline after standard-of-care therapy. Sequencing used PBMCs, obtained from a glioma patient treated with radiotherapy, temozolomide or both. The receptors originated from a man aged 25-40 years with glioma.

This clone appeared a few times. The J gene is TRBJ2-5, the V gene TRBV10-2, with 14 bases aligning to TRBD2. CDR3 length equals 13 residues. Germline CDR1 is WSHSY and CDR2 is SAAADI. Trimming took 9 bases from V and 4 from J; bases not matched to a gene: 1. The CDR3 loop reads CASGLAGGETQYF. CDR3 sequence (DNA): TGCGCCAGTGGACTAGCGGGGGGAGAGACCCAGTACTTC.

The chain employs TRBV27 and TRBJ2-1; TRBD2 agrees at 12 bases. This CDR3 has 15 residues. CDR1 MNHEY and CDR2 SMNVEV come from the germline V gene (reference sequence). V dropped 6 bases and J dropped 5; count of bases not matched to a gene: 5. Written as DNA, the CDR3 is TGTGCCAGCAGACGGGCTAGCGGGAGGGACAATGAGCAGTTCTTC. It yields the protein CASRRASGRDNEQFF.

This sequence joins TRBV19 and TRBJ2-1; the match to TRBD2 covers 8 bases. This CDR3 is built from 16 residues. Germline lookup yields CDR1 LNHDA and CDR2 SQIVND (reference sequence). The V and J ends lost 5 bases and 8 bases, in that order; junction bases with no gene match: 14. Written as DNA, the CDR3 is TGTGCCAGTAGTCAAAGCGGGAGTAGGACGGGGGATGAGCAGTTCTTC. Protein: CASSQSGSRTGDEQFF.

V is TRBV6-1 and J is TRBJ2-1; perhaps TRBD2 as D (5 bases). In germline, CDR1 is MNHNS, CDR2 SASEGT. V gave up 5 bases and J gave up 3 bases, with 14 bases separating them. The length of the CDR3 is 15 residues. The CDR3, as DNA: TGTGCCAGCAGTCCCGAGGACTTTGGCTACAATGAGCAGTTCTTC. This translates into CASSPEDFGYNEQFF.

The chain carries TRBV27 and TRBJ2-7; a weak D match, TRBD1 (6 bases). CDR3 length: 13 amino acids. Per the germline V gene, CDR1 is MNHEY and CDR2 is SMNVEV (reference sequence). V lost 8 bases and J lost 3, with 14 bases in between. Written as DNA, the CDR3 is TGTGCCAGCTACAAGGGCAGGGGCTACGAGCAGTACTTC. It translates to CASYKGRGYEQYF.

The CDR3 spells CASSFQRDTQYF. The CDR3 nucleotides are TGTGCCAGCAGCTTCCAACGAGATACGCAGTATTTT. J is TRBJ2-3 and V is TRBV5-4; no reliable D call. This CDR3 region has 12 residues. Germline V gives CDR1 SGHNT, CDR2 YYREEE (reference sequence). The V end was cut by 2 bases, the J end by 5 bases, with 6 bases between.

This chain uses TRBV6-6 with TRBJ1-1; D gene unclear. The CDR3 sequence is 13 residues long. Trimming pared 2 bases from V and 0 bases from J, leaving 4 bases between. Germline V gives CDR1 MNHNY, CDR2 SVGAGI (reference sequence). The CDR3 protein is CASSYRLNTEAFF. The CDR3 region has the DNA TGTGCCAGCAGTTACCGGTTGAACACTGAAGCTTTCTTT.

CDR3 amino acids: CASSLVGVDSGNTIYF. For the CDR3, the DNA is TGCGCCAGCAGCTTGGTAGGGGTCGACTCTGGAAACACCATATATTTT. The chain links TRBV5-1 to TRBJ1-3; D possibly corresponds to TRBD1 (5 bases). Trimming shortened V by 0 bases and J by 0 bases, and 10 bases separated the two germline ends. Germline-derived CDR1 and CDR2 are SGHRS and YFSETQ. The CDR3 totals 16 residues.

The chain links TRBV2 to TRBJ2-2, with 7 bases aligning to TRBD1. The CDR3 is 14 amino acids. The junction had 4 bases not matched to a gene; V was cut back by 5 bases and J by 4 bases. The germline gives CDR1 SNHLY, CDR2 FYNNEI. The CDR3 region is CASSRTGPTGELFF. Here the CDR3 DNA reads TGTGCCAGCAGTCGGACAGGACCCACCGGGGAGCTGTTTTTT. The variable domain in full, with the rest retrieved from reference TRBV2 and TRBJ2-2, is EPEVTQTPSHQVTQMGQEVILRCVPISNHLYFYWYRQILGQKVEFLVSFYNNEISEKSEIFDDQFSVERPDGSNFTLKIRSTKLEDSAMYFCASSRTGPTGELFFGEGSRLTVL.

In regard to this clone: The same CDR3 also results from other DNA sequences found in this sample. This sequence joins TRBV10-2 and TRBJ1-1; the match to TRBD1 covers 7 bases. The J segment lost 4 bases and the V segment lost 6 bases, leaving 2 bases of the junction unmatched. Germline V CDR1 and CDR2: WSHSY, SAAADI. The CDR3 has 12 amino acids. The CDR3 DNA sequence: TGCGCCAGCAGCTACAGGGGCACTGAAGCTTTCTTT. As protein: CASSYRGTEAFF.

This chain joins TRBV7-2 and TRBJ1-1; D is ambiguous. This CDR3 spans 11 amino acids. V was pared by 7 bases and J by 8 bases, with 11 bases between. Germline V lookup: CDR1 SGHTA, CDR2 FQGNSA. The CDR3: CASTPAGEAFF. CDR3 coding DNA: TGTGCCAGCACCCCCGCCGGGGAAGCTTTCTTT.